The present T cell receptor (beta chain) was sequenced within a study of Graves' ophthalmopathy and Graves' hyperthyroidism (dated by TCRdb to 2016 to 2018). Turning to the overall study: Peripheral blood was collected before any treatment was given, at the time of initial diagnosis. To tell Graves' ophthalmopathy apart from Graves' hyperthyroidism, and to predict which patients would progress to ophthalmopathy, the study relied on TCR beta repertoire signatures. In total, some 130 blood samples were TCR-sequenced: under 45 ophthalmopathy, some 80 hyperthyroidism and about 17 hyperthyroidism-to-ophthalmopathy patients. A discovery set of 100 or so patients (under 45 ophthalmopathy, 55 to 60 stable hyperthyroidism) was enrolled to explore V-J signatures distinguishing ophthalmopathy from hyperthyroidism. For independent validation, a separate cohort was made up of 18 hyperthyroidism patients plus 17 patients who later progressed from hyperthyroidism to ophthalmopathy. In about six hyperthyroidism patients, the T-cell repertoires found in thyroid tissue were compared with those found in blood. Following sample collection, hyperthyroidism patients were given methimazole at a starting dose of 30 mg daily, and ophthalmopathy patients were given high-dose intravenous methylprednisolone. The approximately 97 discovery patients were randomly divided into training and test sets at a 7:3 ratio.

For repertoire sequencing, TCR beta CDR3 regions were amplified from RNA transcripts. The first round was an RT-PCR using HTBI primers with the Qiagen OneStep RT-PCR kit, and this first round was followed by a second-round multiplex PCR, then size selection and purification. Libraries were sequenced paired-end with 100 bp reads on an Illumina HiSeq2000. In the paper's pipeline: SOAPnuke was used for read processing, and reads with adapters, uncalled bases, a mean Phred below 15, or no exact constant-primer or identifier match were discarded. COPE v1.2.5 was used to merge the high-quality paired reads. Clonotypes were defined as unique nucleotide sequences and were aligned to IMGT TRB V, D and J references using MiTCR v1.1. Only V-J combinations with frequency above 0.0001 were analysed, covering approximately 99% of repertoires. A TCR clonal expansion and chaos score per V-J combination was defined as the ratio of F50 clonal expansion to chaos observed in the TCRdist matrix. Welch's t-statistics and random forest were used to reduce the features to about a dozen V-J combinations, which were then used as input to a naive Bayes classifier. Thyroid-blood repertoire similarity was quantified with the Morisita-Horn index. The raw public reads went through TCRdb reprocessing: fastp at Q25, MiXCR clone calling, in-frame beta chains kept. CDR3 protein sequences are deduplicated, and each keeps its most common genes and DNA. Here the V and J calls rest on TCRdb's processing, not on the authors' analysis. This sample gives 620,000 or so distinct CDR3 sequences in total; about 20% of them show up just once. The ten largest clones capture approximately 7.7% of the sample.

The CDR1 and CDR2 encoded by the germline V gene (reference sequence) are DFQATT and SNEGSKA. The CDR3 has 14 amino acids, counting the end cysteine and phenylalanine. Only CDR3 DNA remains: 42 bases, in frame from the first base. V drops 3 bases and J drops 1 base, leaving 12 bases in between. Overall study outcomes, separate from this receptor: In validation, the model predicted ophthalmopathy progression with more than 70% sensitivity and approximately 78% specificity; some 13 predicted patients were CT-confirmed with GO in a median of 6.5 months. Sample size was not predetermined statistically, and investigators were not blinded to group allocation. In cross-validation, the 13-signature model distinguished ophthalmopathy from stable hyperthyroidism with 85% to 90% sensitivity and almost 83% specificity, and in the test set the corresponding values were roughly 80% and 76%. Most expanded thyroid clonotypes with a frequency above 0.001 also appeared in blood, which suggests that blood repertoires may reflect the immune response in the thyroid.

This clonotype came up many times. This receptor's antigen is unknown. The record has no base qualities; no much larger clone is one base away. Stable hyperthyroidism was defined as no progression to ophthalmopathy within 18 months of follow-up. The hyperthyroidism patients were 18 to 65 years old and newly diagnosed, with a disease duration of less than 2 months. Patients were excluded if they had other autoimmune diseases, uncontrolled infections, pregnancy or lactation. Clinical symptoms, serum thyroxine, TRAb, thyroid ultrasound and orbital computed tomography formed the basis of the diagnosis. Ficoll-Paque density gradient centrifugation was used to isolate PBMCs from about 9.4 ml of fresh peripheral blood. Total RNA was extracted using Trizol reagent, and RNA quality was checked on an Agilent 2100 Bioanalyzer.

The sequence was obtained from a woman in her late teens or twenties with stable Graves' hyperthyroidism. Some clones in this sample may be carry-over from other donors' samples. Donor details come from another sample of the same person, matched by shared clones. Here the chain combines TRBV20-1 and TRBJ2-5; too little of a D gene remains to name it. The sequenced sample was peripheral blood. CDR3 loop: CSARGYGVQETQYF. The DNA is as follows: TGCAGTGCTAGGGGTTATGGCGTCCAAGAGACCCAGTACTTC.